A selection of T cell receptor beta chains follows, all from one sample in a study of blood T cell repertoires in COVID-19. Sequencing used immunoSEQ multiplex PCR; TCRdb keeps in-frame clones, though not all of them. The table shows some 310,000 clones, with roughly 84% occurring only once. Sample: peripheral blood. The receptors stem from a man aged 45 to 65 with active or convalescent COVID-19. CDR3s include the opening cysteine and the closing phenylalanine or tryptophan. The order of the fields is clone size, J gene, CDR3 length, D gene, V gene, CDR3 DNA, CDR3 protein. The D gene is left open where the match is weak. Rows give clone size only sometimes, using once, few, many, or a class for an expanded clone.

-,TRBJ1-2,16,TRBD1,TRBV27,TGTGCCAGCAGTTTATCTCCATGGACAGGGAAAGATGGCTACACCTTC,CASSLSPWTGKDGYTF
-,TRBJ2-7,16,TRBD2,TRBV6-5,TGTGCCAGCAGTTACTCCTATCGCGGGGGGGACTACGAGCAGTACTTC,CASSYSYRGGDYEQYF
once,TRBJ1-1,13,TRBD1,TRBV29-1,TGCAGCGTTGACAGGGGGCGCGACACTGAAGCTTTCTTT,CSVDRGRDTEAFF
-,TRBJ1-2,15,TRBD1,TRBV19,TGTGCCAGTAGTCCGAGGACAGGGGCGGTCTATGGCTACACCTTC,CASSPRTGAVYGYTF
-,TRBJ2-5,13,-,TRBV28,TGTGCCAGCAGTTTAACTAGGGTTGAGACCCAGTACTTC,CASSLTRVETQYF
-,TRBJ1-5,13,-,TRBV30,TGTGCCTGGAGTGCCGGGGGCAATCAGCCCCAGCATTTT,CAWSAGGNQPQHF
-,TRBJ2-5,15,-,TRBV6-4,TGTGCCAGCAGTGAGGCAGGGTGGCCGCAAGAGACCCAGTACTTC,CASSEAGWPQETQYF
once,TRBJ1-3,15,-,TRBV10-3,TGTGCCATCAGTGAGTCAAGGACATTTGGAAACACCATATATTTT,CAISESRTFGNTIYF
-,TRBJ1-2,13,TRBD1,TRBV7-9,TGTGCCAGCAGCCCGGGACAGGGCCATGGCTACACCTTC,CASSPGQGHGYTF
-,TRBJ1-2,13,-,TRBV5-4,TGTGCCAGCAGCGGCAGAGACAGGTACGGCTACACCTTC,CASSGRDRYGYTF
-,TRBJ1-5,14,-,TRBV5-8,TGTGCCAGCAGCCCAGGGTGGAGCAATCAGCCCCAGCATTTT,CASSPGWSNQPQHF
-,TRBJ1-1,13,TRBD1,TRBV5-1,TGCGCCAGCAGCGGACAGGCTAACACTGAAGCTTTCTTT,CASSGQANTEAFF
-,TRBJ1-6,12,-,TRBV7-8,TGTGCCAGCAGCGTCGGAGACTCACCCCTCCACTTT,CASSVGDSPLHF
-,TRBJ2-7,14,-,TRBV5-1,TGCGCCAGCAGCTTGGGGACTGCCAGCCACGAGCAGTACTTC,CASSLGTASHEQYF
-,TRBJ1-1,13,-,TRBV7-2,TGTGCCAGCAGCCGCAGGGGAGAGACTGAAGCTTTCTTT,CASSRRGETEAFF
once,TRBJ2-7,14,TRBD1,TRBV4-1,TGCGCCAGCAGCCCTACCGGGACAGGGGACGAGCAGTACTTC,CASSPTGTGDEQYF
-,TRBJ2-7,17,TRBD2,TRBV28,TGTGCCAGCATCCCAGATAGGGAGGCGGGGGTCTCCTACGAGCAGTACTTC,CASIPDREAGVSYEQYF
-,TRBJ1-5,15,-,TRBV5-1,TGCGCCAGCAGCTTGGCAGGGGCTCGCAATCAGCCCCAGCATTTT,CASSLAGARNQPQHF
-,TRBJ1-1,13,-,TRBV6-5,TGTGCCAGCAGTTCCCGACAGTACACTGAAGCTTTCTTT,CASSSRQYTEAFF
-,TRBJ2-1,15,TRBD2,TRBV10-3,TGTGCCATCAGTGAGTTGGGACTAGCGGGAGGGGAGCAGTTCTTC,CAISELGLAGGEQFF
few,TRBJ1-2,15,TRBD1,TRBV5-1,TGCGCCAGCAGCTCGGGCCCCACAGGGGGCTATGGCTACACCTTC,CASSSGPTGGYGYTF
-,TRBJ1-2,14,-,TRBV7-9,TGTGCCAGCAACCCCGGAGGGATTGCCTATGGCTACACCTTC,CASNPGGIAYGYTF
-,TRBJ2-1,16,TRBD2,TRBV24-1,TGTGCCACCAGTGGCCGGACTAGCGGGAGCCTAGTTGAGCAGTTCTTC,CATSGRTSGSLVEQFF
-,TRBJ1-5,15,-,TRBV18,TGTGCCAGCTCACCAGAGGGAGGGAGGGGTCAGCCCCAGCATTTT,CASSPEGGRGQPQHF
-,TRBJ1-4,15,TRBD1,TRBV2,TGTGCCAGCAGGCCCGGGACAGGGCACCCGGAAAAACTGTTTTTT,CASRPGTGHPEKLFF
once,TRBJ1-1,14,TRBD1,TRBV10-2,TGCGCCAGCGACGACGCAGGGGGGAACACTGAAGCTTTCTTT,CASDDAGGNTEAFF
-,TRBJ2-1,14,TRBD2,TRBV10-3,TGTGCCATCAGTCCGGGACTAGCGTCGGATGAGCAGTTCTTC,CAISPGLASDEQFF
-,TRBJ2-1,16,TRBD2,TRBV9,TGTGCCAGCAGCCTCAAGCTAGCGGGAGCCAACAATGAGCAGTTCTTC,CASSLKLAGANNEQFF
-,TRBJ2-3,17,TRBD2,TRBV5-1,TGCGCCAGCAGCTTGGTTTCAGGACTAGAAAGTGCCAATACGCAGTATTTT,CASSLVSGLESANTQYF
-,TRBJ1-2,13,-,TRBV28,TGTGCCAGCAGTTTTCAGGGTTCCTATGGCTACACCTTC,CASSFQGSYGYTF
-,TRBJ2-7,13,-,TRBV18,TGTGCCAGCTCACTCCCGGGACTCGACGAGCAGTACTTC,CASSLPGLDEQYF
once,TRBJ2-5,11,TRBD2,TRBV30,TGTGCCTGGACGGGGGGAGAGACCCAGTACTTC,CAWTGGETQYF
-,TRBJ1-2,14,-,TRBV3-1/TRBV3-2,TGTGCCAGCAGCCTAGCCCCCGCTAACTATGGCTACACCTTC,CASSLAPANYGYTF
few,TRBJ1-1,12,TRBD1,TRBV28,TGTGCCAGCAGTTTACGAGAGGACAGGGAAGTTTTT,CASSLREDREVF
once,TRBJ1-4,17,TRBD1,TRBV6-1,TGTGCCAGCAGTGCTTCCCCTACCGGGACAGGGTCAAGGAAACTGTTTTTT,CASSASPTGTGSRKLFF
few,TRBJ2-2,14,TRBD1,TRBV6-9,TGTGCCAGCAGCGGACAGGGAGACACCGGGGAGCTGTTTTTT,CASSGQGDTGELFF
-,TRBJ1-1,13,TRBD1,TRBV11-3,TGTGCCAGCAGCTTAGTTCGGGACAGTGAAGCTTTCTTT,CASSLVRDSEAFF
once,TRBJ1-1,15,-,TRBV5-1,TGCGCCAGCAGCCTACGGGCCGGGACAAACACTGAAGCTTTCTTT,CASSLRAGTNTEAFF
-,TRBJ1-2,15,-,TRBV19,TGTGCCAGTAGTAGGCCCCTGGGCGCTAACTATGGCTACACCTTC,CASSRPLGANYGYTF
-,TRBJ2-1,13,-,TRBV6-5,TGTGCCAGCAGGGGGGACACCTCGGGTGAGCAGTTCTTC,CASRGDTSGEQFF
-,TRBJ1-2,14,-,TRBV24-1,TGTGCCACCAGTGAAGGGTATAGGGCGGGCGGCTACACCTTC,CATSEGYRAGGYTF
-,TRBJ2-7,14,-,TRBV18,TGTGCCAGCTCACCACTTCCGGGCTCCTACGAGCAGTACTTC,CASSPLPGSYEQYF
few,TRBJ2-3,13,TRBD2,TRBV6-5,TGTGCCAGCAGAGGTAGCGGGACAGATACGCAGTATTTT,CASRGSGTDTQYF
-,TRBJ1-1,12,TRBD1,TRBV30,TGTGCCTGGGGACAGGGGAGCACTGAAGCTTTCTTT,CAWGQGSTEAFF
-,TRBJ1-6,12,-,TRBV6-5,TGTGCCAGCAGTTACCCGGGTTCACCCCTCCACTTT,CASSYPGSPLHF